Listed here is a single T cell receptor beta chain. Its antigen is not known. This entry belongs to a study of cytomegalovirus exposure and HLA in healthy donors. Overall study findings and caveats: Diagnosis of cytomegalovirus status made by the classifier reportedly showed high specificity and sensitivity.

Germline V gives CDR1 SQVTM, CDR2 ANQGSEA. CDR3 length: 12 amino acids. V was shortened by 5 bases and J by 3 bases, with 11 bases between the two germline ends. Researchers ran the PCR with 60 Vbeta and 13 Jbeta primers. TCRdb's copy holds only in-frame clones and misses some; the assay was immunoSEQ multiplex PCR. The table includes fewer than 80,000 clones, approximately 61% detected once. Sequencing was carried out using PBMCs. The V and J genes are TRBV29-1 and TRBJ2-7; D is ambiguous. The TCR was taken from a woman between 50 and 59 years old in good health and CMV-seropositive. The CDR3 protein is CSVMPRSYEQYF. For the CDR3, the DNA is TGCAGCGTTATGCCCAGAAGCTACGAGCAGTACTTC.